Listed here are 12 T cell receptor beta chains from one sample, sequenced in a study of cytomegalovirus exposure and HLA in healthy donors (dated by TCRdb to 2017 to 2019). Receptors were amplified or captured by the immunoSEQ multiplex PCR assay. Not all clones reach the TCRdb copy of this immuneACCESS table, which keeps in-frame sequences only. Checked studies attribute under half of the gap to unresolved V genes and leave the rest unexplained. Present in this sample are a few hundred thousand clones, about nine tenths of which were seen just once. Of the sample, roughly 1% is held by the ten largest clones. Sequenced: PBMCs. The source of these receptors is a woman aged 18-29 years in good health and CMV-seronegative.

The genes are TRBV5-8 and TRBJ2-7, with a tentative D call TRBD2 (5 bases). This CDR3 region has 16 residues. With 6 bases removed from V and 3 bases from J, the gap between germline ends came to 22 bases. Germline CDR1 is SGHTS and CDR2 is YDEGEE. CDR3 sequence: CASTQSRGKADYEQYF. As DNA, the CDR3 is TGTGCCAGCACCCAGTCTAGAGGGAAGGCTGACTACGAGCAGTACTTC.

V is TRBV7-9 and J is TRBJ1-5, with 7 nucleotides matching TRBD1. The length of the CDR3 is 15 residues. The germline CDR1 and CDR2 sequences are SEHNR and FQNEAQ (reference sequence). The trim removed 2 bases at V and 7 bases at J, leaving 8 bases unmatched. The CDR3 loop reads CASSLLDRVEQPQHF. The CDR3 DNA reads as TGTGCCAGCAGCTTATTAGACAGGGTGGAACAGCCCCAGCATTTT.

The V call is TRBV30, the J call TRBJ1-1; 10 positions agree with TRBD1. The V gene's germline CDR1 is GTSNPN and CDR2 SVGIG (reference sequence). J was trimmed by 4 bases and V by 5 bases; bases with no gene match: 10. The CDR3 is 15 amino acids. The CDR3 is CAWEWTGTGVTEAFF. The CDR3 DNA reads TGTGCCTGGGAATGGACCGGGACAGGGGTCACTGAAGCTTTCTTT.

In its sample, this clone was seen once. CDR3: CASSKTGDTFNEQFF. DNA of the CDR3: TGTGCCAGTAGTAAGACAGGGGACACTTTCAATGAGCAGTTCTTC. The chain carries TRBV19 and TRBJ2-1, with TRBD1 identical over 8 bases. The germline V gene has CDR1 LNHDA and CDR2 SQIVND (reference sequence). The CDR3 consists of 15 residues. J was trimmed by 6 bases and V by 4 bases; bases with no gene match: 8.

The V call is TRBV6-1, the J call TRBJ2-1; TRBD2 matches 8 bases. Germline V gene data show CDR1 as MNHNS and CDR2 as SASEGT. The trim removed 0 bases at V and 6 bases at J, leaving 13 bases unmatched. This CDR3 comprises 18 residues. The CDR3 reads CASSEAQDSAGVSNEQFF. CDR3 in DNA: TGTGCCAGCAGTGAAGCGCAGGACTCAGCGGGAGTCAGCAATGAGCAGTTCTTC.

The rearrangement uses TRBV28 and TRBJ1-1; tentatively, D is TRBD1 (5 bases). V lost 4 bases, J lost 9 bases, and 21 bases lay in between. Germline-derived CDR1 and CDR2 are MDHEN and SYDVKM. There are 15 residues in the CDR3. CDR3 DNA sequence: TGTGCCAGCAGTTCGTCGGCGGGGTCCGGGACTAAAGCTTTCTTT. Protein sequence: CASSSSAGSGTKAFF.

The rearrangement uses TRBV5-1 and TRBJ1-1; D is uncertain. V dropped 1 base and J dropped 4 bases, with 8 bases sitting between them. Looked up from germline, CDR1 is SGHRS and CDR2 is YFSETQ. The CDR3 has 13 amino acids. The CDR3 DNA sequence: TGCGCCAGCAGCTTGAAAGGCGGCACTGAAGCTTTCTTT. Its translation is CASSLKGGTEAFF.

This clone was recorded only once. This chain joins TRBV5-1 and TRBJ2-1; 12 nucleotides agree with TRBD2. This CDR3 spans 18 amino acids. CDR1 SGHRS and CDR2 YFSETQ come from the germline V gene. Trimming took 0 bases from V and 9 from J; bases not matched to a gene: 13. The CDR3 nucleotides read TGCGCCAGCAGCTTGGTCAGACTAGCGGGAGTAGCTGACCCTGAGCAGTTCTTC. Protein sequence: CASSLVRLAGVADPEQFF.

On this clone: One base away lies a much larger clone, so this may be a sequencing read error. The chain is built from TRBV27 and TRBJ2-5; the match to TRBD1 covers 7 bases. The DNA end is more similar to TRBJ2-7, so the J call may be wrong. The CDR3 is 13 amino acids. Germline V lookup: CDR1 MNHEY, CDR2 SMNVEV (reference sequence). Here the CDR3 reads CASSRTGTYEQYF. CDR3 nucleotide sequence: TGTGCCAGCAGTAGGACAGGCACCTACGAGCAGTACTTC.

Comment on this clone: The junction does not match germline at one end; this may be a read error. CDR3 bases: TGTGCCAGCAGCCAAGACGGGGCTCGGGGGAAGTGCGCCTTC. Translated, it gives CASSQDGARGKCAF. The V gene is TRBV4-2, the J gene TRBJ1-2, with D perhaps TRBD1 (5 bases). The CDR3 is 14 amino acids. Germline values: CDR1 LGHNA, CDR2 YNFKEQ.

This clone was picked up a small number of times. This sequence joins TRBV5-1 and TRBJ1-5; 10 bases align to TRBD1. This CDR3 is built from 15 residues. Germline CDR1 is SGHRS and CDR2 is YFSETQ. J lost 1 base, V lost 4 bases, and 2 bases had no gene match. The chain's CDR3 is CASSGTGDSNQPQHF. The CDR3 DNA is TGCGCCAGCAGCGGGACAGGGGACAGCAATCAGCCCCAGCATTTT.

This chain joins TRBV11-2 and TRBJ1-2, with 11 bases matching TRBD1. V gave up 3 bases and J gave up 8 bases; unmatched junction bases: 17. Germline lookup yields CDR1 SGHAT and CDR2 FQNNGV. There are 18 residues in the CDR3. CDR3 coding DNA: TGTGCCAGCAGCTTCATTCGCGGCGTAGGGACAGGGGGTATCGGCTACACCTTC. This translates into CASSFIRGVGTGGIGYTF.